Following are 6 T cell receptor beta chains from one sample sequenced in a study of post-analysis software for immune sequencing data. Broader study findings: Roughly five TRBV segments occurring more often in patients than controls included TRBV5-6, TRBV5-1 and TRBV20-1.

The antigens for these receptors are not known. Built from TCR beta cDNA, the libraries had unique molecular identifiers in them. A single record per CDR3 protein comes from TCRdb applying MiXCR to the PCR reads. The sample includes hundreds of thousands of distinct CDR3 sequences, approximately 60% of them seen just once. Source material: blood. These receptors originate from a girl aged 2-10 years with multiple sclerosis.

The chain is built from TRBV20-1 and TRBJ2-1, with D perhaps matching TRBD1 (6 bases). Germline V gene lookup returns CDR1 DFQATT and CDR2 SNEGSKA (reference sequence). Trimming stripped 5 bases from V and 9 bases from J, with 26 bases between. CDR3 length: 16 residues. In DNA form, the CDR3 reads TGCAGTGCTCAATGGACTGGGGGCAGCCTAGGTGCTGAGCAGTTCTTC. Its translation is CSAQWTGGSLGAEQFF.

The chain couples TRBV20-1 to TRBJ2-7; D may be TRBD2 (5 bases). The DNA matches TRBJ2-5 better at its end, which makes the J call doubtful. The V gene's germline CDR1 is DFQATT and CDR2 SNEGSKA (reference sequence). This CDR3 comprises 12 residues. CDR3 nucleotides: TGCAGTGCCCTCTCGGGGTCGGAGACCCAGTACTTC. Residues: CSALSGSETQYF.

The chain links TRBV29-1 to TRBJ2-7, with 7 positions matching TRBD1. J was trimmed by 1 base and V by 3 bases; bases with no gene match: 9. Germline assignment: CDR1 SQVTM and CDR2 ANQGSEA. This CDR3 contains 15 residues. CDR3 DNA: TGCAGCGTTGAGGGGATGTACAGGGGATCCTACGAGCAGTACTTC. It is translated as CSVEGMYRGSYEQYF.

The chain employs TRBV7-3 and TRBJ1-6; D is perhaps TRBD1 (5 bases). Germline assignment: CDR1 SGHTA and CDR2 FQGTGA. The CDR3 loop spans 15 amino acids. V was cut by 1 base and J by 7 bases, with 11 bases left in between. CDR3: CASSLIGAGNSPLHF. CDR3 nucleotides: TGTGCCAGCAGCTTAATAGGGGCTGGGAATTCACCCCTCCACTTT.

This clonotype turned up a few times. V gene TRBV28 combines with J gene TRBJ2-5, with D perhaps TRBD2 (5 bases). The CDR3 sequence is 15 residues long. V lost 3 bases, J lost 0 bases, and 11 bases lay in between. Germline-derived CDR1 and CDR2 are MDHEN and SYDVKM. The CDR3 region has the DNA TGTGCCAGCAGTTTCGAGGGATGGGACCAAGAGACCCAGTACTTC. This gives the protein CASSFEGWDQETQYF.

The rearrangement uses TRBV7-3 and TRBJ2-3; possibly TRBD2 for D (6 bases). CDR1 and CDR2 (germline): SGHTA, FQGTGA. The CDR3 has 16 amino acids. V gave up 5 bases and J gave up 5 bases, with 20 bases separating them. CDR3 in amino acids: CASSLSVGGAGDTQYF. DNA for the CDR3: TGTGCCAGCAGCCTCTCCGTAGGAGGGGCGGGAGATACGCAGTATTTT.